This T cell receptor (beta chain) was documented in a study of T-cell memory formation after mild COVID-19. Study in general: Clusters were largely donor specific.

5'RACE primed at constant segments yielded TCR alpha and TCR beta cDNA libraries bearing sample barcodes and UMIs. From the 5' RACE reads, TCRdb called clonotypes with MiXCR, one entry per CDR3 protein. The sample carries around 450,000 distinct CDR3 sequences, 20% to 25% recorded once. Study observations and caveats: Clones contracting over day 15 to 85 were CD4/CD8 balanced, with later expanders leaning CD4+. Clones which contracted sat mainly in CM and EM if CD4+, and in EMRA if CD8+.

Remarks on this clonotype: Its antigen is unidentified.

The V and J ends lost 9 bases and 6 bases respectively, with 11 bases between them. In germline, CDR1 is LNHDA, CDR2 SQIVND (reference sequence). The CDR3 covers 11 residues. The chain carries TRBV19 and TRBJ1-1; D not resolved. Sequenced input: PBMCs or a T cell subset sorted from them (not recorded which). This TCR was recovered from an adult woman who had mild COVID-19 (a few samples of this study predate the infection). Cell type and time point are not known. The CDR3 is CASRAAPEAFF. DNA for the CDR3: TGTGCCAGCCGTGCGGCACCTGAAGCTTTCTTT.